This note documents a single T cell receptor beta chain sequence. Its target antigen remains unknown. One base away lies a much larger clone, so this may be a sequencing read error. Since no conserved phenylalanine or tryptophan closes the CDR3, a read error is the likely cause. Library prep was done by multiplex PCR. Sequenced using an Illumina HiSeq 4000. iRepertoire HTBI primers and Arm-PCR amplification of CDR3 regions were used to construct TCR beta libraries. PCR products were gel purified before sequencing. As for how the authors treated the data: Gene usage analysis of CDR3 amino acid clonotypes relied on the approximately 60 TRBV and more than twelve TRBJ segments identified across samples. COPE and FqMerger were used to merge filtered high-quality paired reads into contigs. BLAST was used to align contigs to IMGT TRBV, TRBD and TRBJ reference genes, with CDR3 defined following IMGT. Any clonotype with a frequency above 0.1% was classified as a highly expanded clone. Shannon entropy served as the measure of repertoire diversity, while the Gini coefficient captured V-J evenness. A clonotype was considered public if more than one individual shared it. TCRdb itself trimmed the public reads at Q25 with fastp, ran MiXCR and retained productive beta chains. Each record represents a unique CDR3 protein, reported with the most common genes and DNA among its rows. The V and J calls and clone size come from TCRdb's table, not from the authors' own analysis. For this sample there are about 660,000 distinct CDR3 sequences; about 32% appear just once. The top ten clonotypes cover around 42% of the sample.

Explained via the paper, the time point label denotes: persistent/refractory GD, antithyroid drugs over 5 years with positive TRAb. For both TCR sequencing and RNA sequencing, RNA was extracted from PBMCs using TRIzol. Graves' disease was diagnosed according to American Thyroid Association guidelines. Recruitment of patients was carried out at an endocrinology department in Xi'an, China. Each patient gave about 9.1 milliliters of peripheral blood, collected in an EDTA anticoagulant tube. PBMCs were isolated by Ficoll Paque Plus density gradient separation without further T cell sorting. An Agilent 2100 Bioanalyzer and agarose gel were used to assess RNA quality, and a NanoDrop 2000 was used to measure RNA concentration. These data belong to a study of regulatory T cells in long-lasting Graves disease (dated by TCRdb to the early 2020s). Context from the whole study: Persistent Graves' disease was defined as antithyroid drug treatment for over 5 years with persistently positive TSH receptor autoantibodies. Patients with persistent Graves' disease were compared with patients with newly diagnosed Graves' disease using TCR sequencing and RNA sequencing of peripheral blood. The study was registered as a clinical trial and conducted in China. A total of some 33 samples were covered by TCR sequencing, comprising 13 persistent and around 20 newly diagnosed Graves' disease patients. In the clinical cohort, patients with persistent Graves' disease had used antithyroid drugs for an average of roughly 10 years.

The paper's findings and limits, for the study overall: The authors acknowledged the small sample size as a limitation that may reduce accuracy. Preferential use of TRBV28, TRBJ1-2 and TRBJ2-5 was observed in persistent disease, whereas TRBV20-1 and TRBJ2-1 were favored in newly diagnosed disease. Patients with persistent disease shared more public clonotypes (around 2,500) than newly diagnosed patients did (about 970). Sequencing and analysis were restricted to the TCR beta chain. The study examined only peripheral blood because the primary lesion, thyroid tissue, could not be accessed. Compared with newly diagnosed patients, persistent Graves' disease patients had lower TCR Shannon entropy and fewer highly expanded clones, which suggests clonal expansion.

Relative to germline, V is 6 bases shorter and J is 0 bases shorter, with 12 bases between their ends. CDR1 is given as SNHLY and CDR2 as FYNNEI, both from the germline V gene. The CDR3 totals 15 residues, both ends included. The sequence is cut down to CDR3 DNA, 45 bases in frame from base 1. The sequencing used peripheral blood mononuclear cells (PBMCs), collected when the disease was refractory, from a patient treated with antithyroid drugs. The chain is encoded by TRBV2 joined to TRBJ2-4; a tentative D call is TRBD2 (5 bases match). This receptor was identified in a female donor with Graves disease. The CDR3 corresponds to CASRGGDLAKNIQYL. Here is the DNA: TGTGCCAGCAGAGGAGGAGACCTAGCCAAAAACATTCAGTACCTC.